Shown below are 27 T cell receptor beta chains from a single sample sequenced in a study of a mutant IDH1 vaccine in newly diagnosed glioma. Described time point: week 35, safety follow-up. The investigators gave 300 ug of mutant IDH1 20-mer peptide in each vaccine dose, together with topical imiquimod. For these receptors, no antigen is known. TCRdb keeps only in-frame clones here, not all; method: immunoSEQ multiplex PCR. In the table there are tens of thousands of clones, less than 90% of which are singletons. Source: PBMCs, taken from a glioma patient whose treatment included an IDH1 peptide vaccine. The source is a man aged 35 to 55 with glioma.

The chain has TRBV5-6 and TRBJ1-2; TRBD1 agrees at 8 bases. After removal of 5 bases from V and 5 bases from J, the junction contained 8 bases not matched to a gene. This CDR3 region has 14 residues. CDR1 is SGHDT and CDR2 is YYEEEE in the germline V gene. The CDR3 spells CASRYPGQGYGYTF. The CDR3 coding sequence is TGTGCCAGCAGATATCCCGGACAGGGATATGGCTACACCTTC.

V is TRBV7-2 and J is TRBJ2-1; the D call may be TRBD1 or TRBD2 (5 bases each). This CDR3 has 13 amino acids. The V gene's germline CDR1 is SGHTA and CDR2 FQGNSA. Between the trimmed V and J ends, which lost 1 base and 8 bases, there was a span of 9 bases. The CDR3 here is CASSLGGADEQFF. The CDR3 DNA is TGTGCCAGCAGCTTAGGAGGGGCGGATGAGCAGTTCTTC.

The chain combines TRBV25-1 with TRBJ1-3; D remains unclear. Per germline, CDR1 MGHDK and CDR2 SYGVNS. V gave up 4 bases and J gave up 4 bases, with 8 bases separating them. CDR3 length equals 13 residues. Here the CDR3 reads CASSAGSGNTIYF. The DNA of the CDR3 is TGTGCCAGCAGTGCGGGGTCCGGAAACACCATATATTTT.

The DNA for the CDR3 is TGTGCCAGCAGCTCAGAAAACTATGGCTACACCTTC. It encodes CASSSENYGYTF. The V gene is TRBV13, the J gene TRBJ1-2; D is undetermined. Germline CDR1 PRHDT, CDR2 FYEKMQ (reference sequence). This CDR3 is built from 12 residues. With 4 bases removed from V and 2 bases from J, the gap between germline ends came to 5 bases.

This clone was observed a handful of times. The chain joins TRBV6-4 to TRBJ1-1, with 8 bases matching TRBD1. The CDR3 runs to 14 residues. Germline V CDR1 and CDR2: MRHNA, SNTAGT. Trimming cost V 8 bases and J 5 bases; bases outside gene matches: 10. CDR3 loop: CASAQTGGKTEAFF. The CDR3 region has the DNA TGTGCCAGCGCTCAAACAGGGGGTAAAACTGAAGCTTTCTTT.

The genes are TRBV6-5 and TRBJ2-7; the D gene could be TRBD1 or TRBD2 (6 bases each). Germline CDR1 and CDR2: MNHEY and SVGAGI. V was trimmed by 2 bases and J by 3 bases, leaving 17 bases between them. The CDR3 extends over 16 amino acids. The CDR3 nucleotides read TGTGCCAGCAGTTACACCTTAGGGGGGTATGGCTACGAGCAGTACTTC. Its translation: CASSYTLGGYGYEQYF.

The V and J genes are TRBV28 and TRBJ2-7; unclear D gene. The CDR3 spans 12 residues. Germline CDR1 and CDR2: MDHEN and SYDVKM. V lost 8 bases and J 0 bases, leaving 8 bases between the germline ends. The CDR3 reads CASRDGSYEQYF. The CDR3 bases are TGTGCCAGCCGAGACGGCTCCTACGAGCAGTACTTC.

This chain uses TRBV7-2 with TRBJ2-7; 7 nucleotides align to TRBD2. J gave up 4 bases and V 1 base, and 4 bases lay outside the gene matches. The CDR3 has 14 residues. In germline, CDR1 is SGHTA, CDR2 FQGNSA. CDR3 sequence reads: CASSLGWTSYEQYF. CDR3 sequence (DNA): TGTGCCAGCAGCTTAGGGTGGACTAGTTACGAGCAGTACTTC. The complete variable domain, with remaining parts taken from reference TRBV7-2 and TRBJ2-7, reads GAGVSQSPSNKVTEKGKDVELRCDPISGHTALYWYRQSLGQGLEFLIYFQGNSAPDKSGLPSDRFSAERTGGSVSTLTIQRTQQEDSAVYLCASSLGWTSYEQYFGPGTRLTVT.

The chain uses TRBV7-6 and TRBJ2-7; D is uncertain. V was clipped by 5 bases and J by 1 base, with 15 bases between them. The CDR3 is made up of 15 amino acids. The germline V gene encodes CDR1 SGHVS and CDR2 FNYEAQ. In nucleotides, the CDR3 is TGTGCCAGCAGCGACCTTAGTATAGGTTCCTACGAGCAGTACTTC. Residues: CASSDLSIGSYEQYF.

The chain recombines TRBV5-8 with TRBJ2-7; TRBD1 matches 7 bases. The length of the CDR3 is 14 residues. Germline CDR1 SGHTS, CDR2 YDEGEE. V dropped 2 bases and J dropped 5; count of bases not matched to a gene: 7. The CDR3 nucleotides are TGTGCCAGCAGCTTTGGGACAGTGGGCCACGAGCAGTACTTC. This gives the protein CASSFGTVGHEQYF.

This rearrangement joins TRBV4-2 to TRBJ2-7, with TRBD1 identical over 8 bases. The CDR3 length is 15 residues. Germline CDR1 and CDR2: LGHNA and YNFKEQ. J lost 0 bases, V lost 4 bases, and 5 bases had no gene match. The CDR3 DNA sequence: TGTGCCAGCAGCCCCGGGACAGGTCCCTCCTACGAGCAGTACTTC. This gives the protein CASSPGTGPSYEQYF.

This CDR3 is CASAPWEYEQYF. CDR3 nucleotide sequence: TGTGCCAGCGCCCCCTGGGAATACGAGCAGTACTTC. This chain joins TRBV6-6 and TRBJ2-7; D uncertain. CDR1 is MNHNY, CDR2 SVGAGI, per germline (reference sequence). The CDR3 contains 12 residues. Trimming removed 8 bases from V and 4 bases from J, with 12 bases in between.

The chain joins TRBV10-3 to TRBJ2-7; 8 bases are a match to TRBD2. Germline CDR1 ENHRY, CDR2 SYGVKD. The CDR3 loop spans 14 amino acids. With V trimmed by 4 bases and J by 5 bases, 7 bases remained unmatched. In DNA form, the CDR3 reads TGTGCCATCAGTGCCCTGGGACTAGTTGACGAGCAGTACTTC. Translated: CAISALGLVDEQYF.

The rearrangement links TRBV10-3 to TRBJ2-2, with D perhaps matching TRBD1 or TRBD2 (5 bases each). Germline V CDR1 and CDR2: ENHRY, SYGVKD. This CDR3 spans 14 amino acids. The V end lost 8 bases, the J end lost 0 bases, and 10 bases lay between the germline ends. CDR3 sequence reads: CAIGGPTNTGELFF. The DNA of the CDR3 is TGTGCCATCGGGGGACCCACGAACACCGGGGAGCTGTTTTTT.

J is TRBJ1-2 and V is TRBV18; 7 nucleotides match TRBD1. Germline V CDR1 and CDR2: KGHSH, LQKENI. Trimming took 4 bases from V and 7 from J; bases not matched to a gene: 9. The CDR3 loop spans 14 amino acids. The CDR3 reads CASSLGGGETGYTF. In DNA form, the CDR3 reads TGTGCCAGCTCACTTGGAGGGGGCGAAACTGGCTACACCTTC.

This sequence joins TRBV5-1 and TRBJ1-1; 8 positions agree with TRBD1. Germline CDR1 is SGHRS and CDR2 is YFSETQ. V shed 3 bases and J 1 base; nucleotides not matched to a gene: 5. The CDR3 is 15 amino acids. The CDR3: CASSSRQGRNTEAFF. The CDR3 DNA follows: TGCGCCAGCAGCTCCCGACAGGGGAGGAACACTGAAGCTTTCTTT.

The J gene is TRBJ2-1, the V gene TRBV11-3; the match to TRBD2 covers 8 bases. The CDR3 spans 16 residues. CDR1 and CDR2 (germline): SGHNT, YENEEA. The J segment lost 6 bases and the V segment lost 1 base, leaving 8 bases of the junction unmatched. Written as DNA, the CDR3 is TGTGCCAGCAGCTTAGGTCGACGGGAGGGCGTCAATGAGCAGTTCTTC. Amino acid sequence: CASSLGRREGVNEQFF. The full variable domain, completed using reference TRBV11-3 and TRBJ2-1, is EAGVVQSPRYKIIEKKQPVAFWCNPISGHNTLYWYLQNLGQGPELLIRYENEEAVDDSQLPKDRFSAERLKGVDSTLKIQPAELGDSAVYLCASSLGRREGVNEQFFGPGTRLTVL.

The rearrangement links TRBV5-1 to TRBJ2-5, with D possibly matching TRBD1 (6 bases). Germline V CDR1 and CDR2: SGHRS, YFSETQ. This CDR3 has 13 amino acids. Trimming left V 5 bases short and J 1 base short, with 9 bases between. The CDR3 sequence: CASSWTVQETQYF. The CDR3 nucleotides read TGCGCCAGCAGTTGGACAGTCCAAGAGACCCAGTACTTC.

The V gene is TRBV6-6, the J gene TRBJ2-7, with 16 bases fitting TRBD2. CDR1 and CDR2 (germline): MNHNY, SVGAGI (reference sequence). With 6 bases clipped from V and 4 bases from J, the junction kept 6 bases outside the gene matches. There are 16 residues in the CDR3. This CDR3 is CASRGLAGGPAYEQYF. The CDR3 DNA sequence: TGTGCCAGCAGGGGACTAGCGGGAGGGCCGGCGTACGAGCAGTACTTC.

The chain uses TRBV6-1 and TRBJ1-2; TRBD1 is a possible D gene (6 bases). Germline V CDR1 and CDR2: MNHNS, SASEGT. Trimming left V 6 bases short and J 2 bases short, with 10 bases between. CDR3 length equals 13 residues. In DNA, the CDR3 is TGTGCCAGCAGCCGGACAGTGAACTATGGCTACACCTTC. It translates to CASSRTVNYGYTF.

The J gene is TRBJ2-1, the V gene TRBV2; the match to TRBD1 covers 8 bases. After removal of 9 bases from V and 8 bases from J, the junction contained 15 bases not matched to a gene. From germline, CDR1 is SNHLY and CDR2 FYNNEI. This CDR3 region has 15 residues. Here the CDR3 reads CASGRRDRGLDEQFF. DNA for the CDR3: TGTGCCAGTGGACGAAGAGACAGGGGCTTAGATGAGCAGTTCTTC.

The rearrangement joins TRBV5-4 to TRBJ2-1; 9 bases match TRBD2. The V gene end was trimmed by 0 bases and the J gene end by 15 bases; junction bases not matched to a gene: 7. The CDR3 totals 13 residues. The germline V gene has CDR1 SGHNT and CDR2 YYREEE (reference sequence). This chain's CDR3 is CASSLVAGEFPFF. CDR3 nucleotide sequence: TGTGCCAGCAGCTTGGTAGCGGGAGAGTTTCCGTTCTTC. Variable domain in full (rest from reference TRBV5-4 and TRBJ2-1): ETGVTQSPTHLIKTRGQQVTLRCSSQSGHNTVSWYQQALGQGPQFIFQYYREEENGRGNFPPRFSGLQFPNYSSELNVNALELDDSALYLCASSLVAGEFPFFGPGTRLTVL.

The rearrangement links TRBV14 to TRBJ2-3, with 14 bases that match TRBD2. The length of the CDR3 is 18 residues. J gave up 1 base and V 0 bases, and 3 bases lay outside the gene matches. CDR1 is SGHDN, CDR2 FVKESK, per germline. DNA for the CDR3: TGTGCCAGCAGCCAAGATCTGGGACTAGCGGGAGGCACAGATACGCAGTATTTT. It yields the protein CASSQDLGLAGGTDTQYF.

The CDR3 is CASSQAGGVGNTIYF. As DNA, the CDR3 is TGTGCCAGCAGCCAAGCAGGGGGCGTTGGAAACACCATATATTTT. The V call is TRBV4-2, the J call TRBJ1-3, with 8 bases that match TRBD1. Germline V CDR1 and CDR2: LGHNA, YNFKEQ. The V gene end was trimmed by 1 base and the J gene end by 3 bases; junction bases not matched to a gene: 2. The CDR3 loop spans 15 amino acids.

CDR3 DNA sequence: TGTGCCACCAGCACGAGACGAACAGGGGGTGAGACCCAGTACTTC. Translation: CATSTRRTGGETQYF. The chain has TRBV15 and TRBJ2-5; TRBD1 aligns across 8 bases. This CDR3 is 15 amino acids long. Germline CDR1 LNHNV, CDR2 YYDKDF (reference sequence). After removal of 4 bases from V and 5 bases from J, the junction contained 9 bases not matched to a gene.

The CDR3 protein is CASSRDSGELFF. Written as DNA, the CDR3 is TGTGCCAGCAGCCGAGACTCGGGGGAGCTGTTTTTT. The V gene is TRBV7-9, the J gene TRBJ2-2; no clear D. Germline V CDR1 and CDR2: SEHNR, FQNEAQ (reference sequence). The V and J ends lost 5 bases and 8 bases respectively, with 9 bases between them. The CDR3 is made up of 12 amino acids.

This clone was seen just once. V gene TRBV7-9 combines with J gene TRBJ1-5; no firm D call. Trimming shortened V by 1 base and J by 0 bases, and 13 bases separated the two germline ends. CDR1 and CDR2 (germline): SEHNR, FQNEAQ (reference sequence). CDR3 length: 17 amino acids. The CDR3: CASSLVRLGASNQPQHF. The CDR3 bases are TGTGCCAGCAGCTTAGTGCGGTTGGGAGCTAGCAATCAGCCCCAGCATTTT.